The 11 T cell receptor beta chains given below trace back to one sample, sequenced in a study of blood T cell repertoires in COVID-19. Profiled with immunoSEQ multiplex PCR; TCRdb holds only in-frame clones, not every one. The table shows roughly 380,000 clones, with roughly 87% occurring only once. The sequencing sample was made of PBMCs or T cells enriched from blood (not recorded which). These receptor sequences come from a woman in her twenties or thirties who had recovered from COVID-19.

The genes are TRBV5-1 and TRBJ2-4, with TRBD1 as a possible D gene (6 bases). Germline values: CDR1 SGHRS, CDR2 YFSETQ. V lost 2 bases to trimming and J lost 0 bases, with 18 bases between them. The CDR3 contains 18 residues. The CDR3 DNA reads TGCGCCAGCAGCTTACTAACAGGACAGCATCTAGCCAAAAACATTCAGTACTTC. The encoded protein is CASSLLTGQHLAKNIQYF.

The chain uses TRBV19 and TRBJ1-2; D gene uncertain. The V end lost 7 bases, the J end lost 7 bases, and 22 bases lay between the germline ends. Looked up from germline, CDR1 is LNHDA and CDR2 is SQIVND (reference sequence). This CDR3 contains 15 residues. CDR3 amino acids: CASTQPEALRAGYTF. CDR3 sequence (DNA): TGTGCCAGTACTCAGCCGGAGGCATTGAGGGCTGGCTACACCTTC.

V gene TRBV2 combines with J gene TRBJ1-4, with D unclear. This CDR3 is 17 amino acids long. Germline CDR1 SNHLY, CDR2 FYNNEI. The V gene lost 5 bases and the J gene lost 5 bases, with 21 bases spanning the gap. Written as DNA, the CDR3 is TGTGCCAGCAGTCAACGCCCGACACCGACCGTAAATGAAAAACTGTTTTTT. It is translated as CASSQRPTPTVNEKLFF.

The genes are TRBV3-1 (or the pseudogene TRBV3-2) and TRBJ1-1, with D tentatively TRBD1 (5 bases). The CDR3 extends over 15 amino acids. V lost 4 bases and J 9 bases, leaving 21 bases between the germline ends. The germline CDR1 and CDR2 sequences are LGHDT and YNNKEL (reference sequence). The CDR3 bases are TGTGCCAGCAGCCGCTCAAGGGGCCCCTGGACCCAAGCTTTCTTT. It is translated as CASSRSRGPWTQAFF.

The J gene is TRBJ2-7, the V gene TRBV3-1 (or the pseudogene TRBV3-2), with TRBD2 matching 9 bases. The CDR3 extends over 16 amino acids. Per germline, CDR1 LGHDT and CDR2 YNNKEL (reference sequence). V dropped 2 bases and J dropped 0; count of bases not matched to a gene: 5. The DNA for the CDR3 is TGTGCCAGCAGCCAACAGACTAGCGGCTACTCCTACGAGCAGTACTTC. Protein: CASSQQTSGYSYEQYF.

The V gene is TRBV7-9, the J gene TRBJ1-4; no reliable D call. The CDR3 has 14 residues. CDR1 and CDR2 from the germline V gene are SEHNR and FQNEAQ (reference sequence). The V and J ends lost 1 base and 5 bases respectively, with 8 bases between them. CDR3 nucleotide sequence: TGTGCCAGCAGCTTAGGACAATCAAATGAAAAACTGTTTTTT. Translated, it gives CASSLGQSNEKLFF. The full variable domain, its missing parts supplied by reference TRBV7-9 and TRBJ1-4, is DTGVSQNPRHKITKRGQNVTFRCDPISEHNRLYWYRQTLGQGPEFLTYFQNEAQLEKSRLLSDRFSAERPKGSFSTLEIQRTEQGDSAMYLCASSLGQSNEKLFFGSGTQLSVL.

The chain joins TRBV7-9 to TRBJ1-5; a weak D match, TRBD1 (5 bases). Looked up from germline, CDR1 is SEHNR and CDR2 is FQNEAQ (reference sequence). This CDR3 comprises 14 residues. Trimming pared 5 bases from V and 3 bases from J, leaving 11 bases between. CDR3 sequence: CASSPDRSNQPQHF. Written as DNA, the CDR3 is TGTGCCAGCAGCCCCGACAGATCCAATCAGCCCCAGCATTTT.

The chain employs TRBV5-1 and TRBJ2-1; 7 nucleotides line up with TRBD1. Germline V gene sequence: CDR1 SGHRS, CDR2 YFSETQ. The CDR3 covers 12 residues. The V segment lost 4 bases and the J segment 9 bases; nucleotides outside the gene matches: 4. The CDR3 region is CASSLGGSEQFF. CDR3 bases: TGCGCCAGCAGCCTAGGGGGCTCTGAGCAGTTCTTC.

The chain carries TRBV14 and TRBJ2-7, with D tentatively TRBD2 (6 bases). V was cut by 3 bases and J by 3 bases, with 15 bases left in between. Germline CDR1 SGHDN, CDR2 FVKESK. The CDR3 length is 15 residues. The CDR3 loop is CASSQGLASYYEQYF. The CDR3 DNA is TGTGCCAGCAGCCAGGGTCTAGCGTCTTACTACGAGCAGTACTTC.

J is TRBJ1-1 and V is TRBV3-1 (or the pseudogene TRBV3-2); D is uncertain. V was pared by 1 base and J by 1 base, with 4 bases between. The germline V gene encodes CDR1 LGHDT and CDR2 YNNKEL (reference sequence). The CDR3 is 13 residues long. CDR3 residues: CASSQVRNTEAFF. DNA of the CDR3: TGTGCCAGCAGCCAAGTCAGGAACACTGAAGCTTTCTTT.

The chain carries TRBV30 and TRBJ2-7; no firm D call. This CDR3 contains 14 residues. Trimming shortened V by 3 bases and J by 2 bases, and 14 bases separated the two germline ends. In germline, CDR1 is GTSNPN, CDR2 SVGIG (reference sequence). This CDR3 is CAWRADTQTYEQYF. CDR3 coding DNA: TGTGCCTGGAGAGCTGACACTCAAACCTACGAGCAGTACTTC.